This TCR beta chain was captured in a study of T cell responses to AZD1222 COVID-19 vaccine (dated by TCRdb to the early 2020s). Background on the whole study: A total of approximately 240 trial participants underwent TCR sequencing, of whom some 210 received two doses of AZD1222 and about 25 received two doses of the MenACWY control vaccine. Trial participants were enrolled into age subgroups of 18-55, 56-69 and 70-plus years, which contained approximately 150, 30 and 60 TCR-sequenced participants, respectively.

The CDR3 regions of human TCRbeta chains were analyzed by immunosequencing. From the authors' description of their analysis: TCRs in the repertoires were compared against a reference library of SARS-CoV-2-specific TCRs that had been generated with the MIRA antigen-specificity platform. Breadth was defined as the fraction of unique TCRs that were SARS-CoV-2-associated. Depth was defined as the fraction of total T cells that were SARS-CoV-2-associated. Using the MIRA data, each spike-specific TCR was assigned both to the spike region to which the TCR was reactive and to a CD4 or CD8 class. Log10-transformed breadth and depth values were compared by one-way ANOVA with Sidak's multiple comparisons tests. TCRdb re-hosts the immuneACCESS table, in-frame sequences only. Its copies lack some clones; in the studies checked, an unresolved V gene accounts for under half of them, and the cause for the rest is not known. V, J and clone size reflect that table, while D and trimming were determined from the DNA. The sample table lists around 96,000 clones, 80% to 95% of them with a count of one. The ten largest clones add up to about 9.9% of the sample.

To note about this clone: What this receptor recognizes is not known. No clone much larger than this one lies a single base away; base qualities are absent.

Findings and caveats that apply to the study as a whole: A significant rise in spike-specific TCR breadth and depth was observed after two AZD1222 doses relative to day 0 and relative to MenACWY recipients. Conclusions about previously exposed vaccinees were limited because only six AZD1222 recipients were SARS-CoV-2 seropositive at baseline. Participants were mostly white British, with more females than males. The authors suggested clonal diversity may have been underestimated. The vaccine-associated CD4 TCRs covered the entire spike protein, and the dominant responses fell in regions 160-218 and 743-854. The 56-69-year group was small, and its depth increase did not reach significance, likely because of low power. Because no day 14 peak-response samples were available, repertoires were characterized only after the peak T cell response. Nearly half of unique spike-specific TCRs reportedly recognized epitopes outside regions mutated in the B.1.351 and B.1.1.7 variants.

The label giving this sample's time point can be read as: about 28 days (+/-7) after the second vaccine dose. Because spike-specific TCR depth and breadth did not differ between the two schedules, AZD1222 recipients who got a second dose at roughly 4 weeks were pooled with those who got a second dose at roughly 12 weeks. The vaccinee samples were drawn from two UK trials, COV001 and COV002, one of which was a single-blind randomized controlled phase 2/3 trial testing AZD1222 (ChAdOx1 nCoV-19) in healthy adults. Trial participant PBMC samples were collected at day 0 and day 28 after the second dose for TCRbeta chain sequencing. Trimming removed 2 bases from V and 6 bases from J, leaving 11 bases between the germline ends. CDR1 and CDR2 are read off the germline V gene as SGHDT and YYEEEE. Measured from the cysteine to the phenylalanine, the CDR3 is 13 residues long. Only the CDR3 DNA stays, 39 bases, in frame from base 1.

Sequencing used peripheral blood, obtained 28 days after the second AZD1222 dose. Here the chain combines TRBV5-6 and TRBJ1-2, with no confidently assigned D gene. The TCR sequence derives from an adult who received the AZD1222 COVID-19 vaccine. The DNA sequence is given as TGTGCCAGCAGCTTACCGACGAATGATGGCTACACCTTC. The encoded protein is CASSLPTNDGYTF.